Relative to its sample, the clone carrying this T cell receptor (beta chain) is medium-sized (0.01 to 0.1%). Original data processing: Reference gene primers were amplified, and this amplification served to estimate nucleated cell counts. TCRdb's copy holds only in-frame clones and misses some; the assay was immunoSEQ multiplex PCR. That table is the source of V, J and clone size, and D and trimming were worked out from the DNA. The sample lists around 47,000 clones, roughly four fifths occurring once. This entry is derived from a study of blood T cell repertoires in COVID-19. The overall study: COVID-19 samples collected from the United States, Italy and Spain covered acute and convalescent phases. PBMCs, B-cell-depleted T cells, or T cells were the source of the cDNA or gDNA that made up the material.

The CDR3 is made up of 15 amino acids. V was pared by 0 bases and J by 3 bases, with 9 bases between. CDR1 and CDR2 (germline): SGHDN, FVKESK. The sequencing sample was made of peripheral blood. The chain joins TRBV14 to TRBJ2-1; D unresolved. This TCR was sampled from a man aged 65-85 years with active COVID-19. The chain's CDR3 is CASSQDGGIYNEQFF. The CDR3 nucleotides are TGTGCCAGCAGCCAAGATGGTGGCATCTACAATGAGCAGTTCTTC.